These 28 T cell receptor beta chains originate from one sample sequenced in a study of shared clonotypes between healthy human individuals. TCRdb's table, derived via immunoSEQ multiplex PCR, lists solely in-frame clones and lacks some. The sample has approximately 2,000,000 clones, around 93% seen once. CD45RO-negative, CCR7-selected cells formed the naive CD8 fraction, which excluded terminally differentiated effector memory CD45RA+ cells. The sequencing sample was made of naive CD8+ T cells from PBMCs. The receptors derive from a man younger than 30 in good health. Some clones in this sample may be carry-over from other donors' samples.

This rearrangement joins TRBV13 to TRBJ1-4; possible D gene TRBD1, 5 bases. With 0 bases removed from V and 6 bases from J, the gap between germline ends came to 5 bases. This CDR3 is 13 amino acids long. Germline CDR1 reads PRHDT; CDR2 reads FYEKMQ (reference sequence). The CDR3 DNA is TGTGCCAGCAGCTTAGGAGGGGATGAAAAACTGTTTTTT. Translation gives CASSLGGDEKLFF.

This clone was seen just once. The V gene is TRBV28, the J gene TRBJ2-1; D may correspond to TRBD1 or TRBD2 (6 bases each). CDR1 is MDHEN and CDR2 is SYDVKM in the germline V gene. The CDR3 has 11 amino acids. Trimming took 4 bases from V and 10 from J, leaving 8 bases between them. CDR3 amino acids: CASSYGGEQFF. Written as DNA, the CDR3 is TGTGCCAGCAGTTACGGGGGCGAGCAGTTCTTC.

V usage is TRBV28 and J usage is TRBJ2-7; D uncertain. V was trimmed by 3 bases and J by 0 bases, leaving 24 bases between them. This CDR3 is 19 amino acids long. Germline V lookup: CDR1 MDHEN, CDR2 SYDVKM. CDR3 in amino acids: CASSFLGDGPEVPSYEQYF. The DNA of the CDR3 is TGTGCCAGCAGTTTCCTCGGCGACGGACCAGAGGTTCCCTCCTACGAGCAGTACTTC.

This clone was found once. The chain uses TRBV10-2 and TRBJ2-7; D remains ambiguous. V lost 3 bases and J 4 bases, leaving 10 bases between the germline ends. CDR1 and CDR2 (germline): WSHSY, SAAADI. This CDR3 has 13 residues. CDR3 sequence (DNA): TGCGCCAGCAGTGACCCTTGGCGTTACGAGCAGTACTTC. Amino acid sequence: CASSDPWRYEQYF.

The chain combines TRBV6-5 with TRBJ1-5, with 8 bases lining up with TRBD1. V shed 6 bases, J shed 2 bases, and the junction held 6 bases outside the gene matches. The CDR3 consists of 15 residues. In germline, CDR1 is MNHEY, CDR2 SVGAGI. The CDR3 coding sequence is TGTGCCAGCAGCCTCGGGACAGGACGCAATCAGCCCCAGCATTTT. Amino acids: CASSLGTGRNQPQHF.

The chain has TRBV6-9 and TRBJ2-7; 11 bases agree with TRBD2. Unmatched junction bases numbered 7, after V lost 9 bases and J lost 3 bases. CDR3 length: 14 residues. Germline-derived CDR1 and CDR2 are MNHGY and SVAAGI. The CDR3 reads CARSLGTSGYEQYF. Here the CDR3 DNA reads TGTGCCAGGTCCCTCGGGACTAGCGGCTACGAGCAGTACTTC.

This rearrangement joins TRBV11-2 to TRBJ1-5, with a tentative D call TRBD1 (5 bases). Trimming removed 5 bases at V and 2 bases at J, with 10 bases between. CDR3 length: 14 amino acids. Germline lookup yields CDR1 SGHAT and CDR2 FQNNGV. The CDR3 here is CASSPLGGNQPQHF. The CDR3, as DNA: TGTGCCAGCAGCCCCTTGGGGGGCAATCAGCCCCAGCATTTT.

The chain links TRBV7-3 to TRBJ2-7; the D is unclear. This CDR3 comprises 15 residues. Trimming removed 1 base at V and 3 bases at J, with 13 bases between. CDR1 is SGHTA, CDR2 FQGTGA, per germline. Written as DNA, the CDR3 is TGTGCCAGCAGCTTAAGGTCGCTAAAAAGCTACGAGCAGTACTTC. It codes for CASSLRSLKSYEQYF.

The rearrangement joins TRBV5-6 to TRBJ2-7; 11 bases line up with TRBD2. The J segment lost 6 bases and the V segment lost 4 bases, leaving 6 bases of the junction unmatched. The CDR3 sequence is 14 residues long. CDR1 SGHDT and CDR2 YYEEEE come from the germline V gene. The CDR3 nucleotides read TGTGCCAGCAGCGTACTAGCGGGAGTTTTCGAGCAGTACTTC. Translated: CASSVLAGVFEQYF.

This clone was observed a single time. In DNA form, the CDR3 reads TGCGCCAGCAGCTGGGGTAGTATAGCAGATACGCAGTATTTT. Residues: CASSWGSIADTQYF. V and J are TRBV5-1 and TRBJ2-3; D gene ambiguous. CDR3 length equals 14 residues. V shed 3 bases and J shed 4 bases, with 12 bases lying between them. The germline V gene has CDR1 SGHRS and CDR2 YFSETQ.

CDR3 residues: CASSPLTRAPTDTQYF. CDR3 sequence (DNA): TGTGCCAGCAGCCCACTCACTCGGGCCCCCACAGATACGCAGTATTTT. The chain uses TRBV11-1 and TRBJ2-3; D gene unclear. CDR1 is SGHAT, CDR2 FQDESV, per germline (reference sequence). This CDR3 region has 16 residues. Trimming shortened V by 5 bases and J by 2 bases, and 17 bases separated the two germline ends.

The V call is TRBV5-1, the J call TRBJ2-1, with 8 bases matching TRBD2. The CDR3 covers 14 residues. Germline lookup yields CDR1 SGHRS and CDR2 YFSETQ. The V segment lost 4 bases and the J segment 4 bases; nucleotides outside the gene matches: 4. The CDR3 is CASSPGGVYNEQFF. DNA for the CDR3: TGCGCCAGCAGCCCCGGGGGGGTATACAATGAGCAGTTCTTC.

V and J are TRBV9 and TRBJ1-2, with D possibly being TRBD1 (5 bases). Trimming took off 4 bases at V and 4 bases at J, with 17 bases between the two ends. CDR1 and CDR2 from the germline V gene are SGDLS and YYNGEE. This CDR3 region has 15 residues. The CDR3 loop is CASSPTGREIYGYTF. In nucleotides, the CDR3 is TGTGCCAGCAGCCCTACGGGCAGGGAGATCTATGGCTACACCTTC.

The CDR3 region has the DNA TGCAGCGTTGTCGTTCGCTCCTACAATGAGCAGTTCTTC. It encodes CSVVVRSYNEQFF. V is TRBV29-1 and J is TRBJ2-1; D unclear. This CDR3 has 13 residues. Germline CDR1 reads SQVTM; CDR2 reads ANQGSEA. The germline V and J ends were trimmed by 4 bases and 0 bases, with 7 bases remaining between them.

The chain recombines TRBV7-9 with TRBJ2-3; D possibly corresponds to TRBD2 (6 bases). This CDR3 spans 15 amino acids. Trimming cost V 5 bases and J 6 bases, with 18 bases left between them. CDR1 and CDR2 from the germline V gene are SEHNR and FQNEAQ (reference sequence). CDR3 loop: CASSLGGLLRDTQYF. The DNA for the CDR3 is TGTGCCAGCAGCCTGGGGGGACTGCTGAGGGATACGCAGTATTTT.

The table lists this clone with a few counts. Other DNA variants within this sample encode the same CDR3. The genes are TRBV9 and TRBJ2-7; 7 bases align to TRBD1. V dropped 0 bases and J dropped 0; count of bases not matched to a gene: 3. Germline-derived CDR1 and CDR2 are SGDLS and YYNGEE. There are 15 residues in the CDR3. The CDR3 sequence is CASSVAGDSSYEQYF. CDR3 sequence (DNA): TGTGCCAGCAGCGTAGCCGGGGACAGCTCCTACGAGCAGTACTTC.

For the CDR3, the DNA is TGTGCCAGCAGTTGGGGCTCTTCATCCACAGATACGCAGTATTTT. This encodes CASSWGSSSTDTQYF. The rearrangement joins TRBV27 to TRBJ2-3; D might be TRBD1 (5 bases). Per germline, CDR1 MNHEY and CDR2 SMNVEV (reference sequence). V dropped 4 bases and J dropped 2 bases, with 13 bases sitting between them. The CDR3 is made up of 15 amino acids.

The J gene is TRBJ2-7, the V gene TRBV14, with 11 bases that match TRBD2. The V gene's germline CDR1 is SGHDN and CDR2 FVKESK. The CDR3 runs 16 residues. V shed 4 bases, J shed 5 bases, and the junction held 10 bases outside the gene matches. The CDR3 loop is CASSPGLAASWNEQYF. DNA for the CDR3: TGTGCCAGCAGCCCGGGACTAGCGGCGTCCTGGAACGAGCAGTACTTC.

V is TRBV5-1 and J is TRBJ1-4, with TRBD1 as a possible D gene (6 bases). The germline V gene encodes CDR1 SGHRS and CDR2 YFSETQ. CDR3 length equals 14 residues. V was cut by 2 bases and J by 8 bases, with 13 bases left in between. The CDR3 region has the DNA TGCGCCAGCAGCTTAACAGGGAGCAGAGAAAAACTGTTTTTT. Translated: CASSLTGSREKLFF. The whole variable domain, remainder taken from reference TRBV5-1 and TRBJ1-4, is KAGVTQTPRYLIKTRGQQVTLSCSPISGHRSVSWYQQTPGQGLQFLFEYFSETQRNKGNFPGRFSGRQFSNSRSEMNVSTLELGDSALYLCASSLTGSREKLFFGSGTQLSVL.

In DNA, the CDR3 is TGTGCCAGTAGCCGACGGGACTCTCCTAATGAAAAACTGTTTTTT. Its protein product is CASSRRDSPNEKLFF. The chain is built from TRBV19 and TRBJ1-4, with a tentative D call TRBD1 (5 bases). The germline gives CDR1 LNHDA, CDR2 SQIVND (reference sequence). The CDR3 has 15 residues. V was pared by 6 bases and J by 3 bases, with 14 bases between.

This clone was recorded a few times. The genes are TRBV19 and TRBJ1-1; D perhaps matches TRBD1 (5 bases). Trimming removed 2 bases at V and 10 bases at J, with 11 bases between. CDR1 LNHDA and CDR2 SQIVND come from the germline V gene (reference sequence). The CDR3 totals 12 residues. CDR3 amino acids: CASSIKGNGAFF. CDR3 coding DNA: TGTGCCAGTAGTATAAAGGGGAATGGAGCTTTCTTT.

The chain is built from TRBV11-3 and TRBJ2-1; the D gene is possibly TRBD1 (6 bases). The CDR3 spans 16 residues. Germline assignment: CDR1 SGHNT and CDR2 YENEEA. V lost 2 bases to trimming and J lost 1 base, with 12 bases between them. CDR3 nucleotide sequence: TGTGCCAGCAGCTTACCGGGCCAGGGGTCCTACAATGAGCAGTTCTTC. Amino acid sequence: CASSLPGQGSYNEQFF.

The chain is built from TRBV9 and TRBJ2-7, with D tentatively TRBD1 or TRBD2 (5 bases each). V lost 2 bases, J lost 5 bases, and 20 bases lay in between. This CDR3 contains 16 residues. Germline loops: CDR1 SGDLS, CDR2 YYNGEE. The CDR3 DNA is TGTGCCAGCAGCGTGGGGGAGCCAGCGCGCATGCACGAGCAGTACTTC. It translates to CASSVGEPARMHEQYF.

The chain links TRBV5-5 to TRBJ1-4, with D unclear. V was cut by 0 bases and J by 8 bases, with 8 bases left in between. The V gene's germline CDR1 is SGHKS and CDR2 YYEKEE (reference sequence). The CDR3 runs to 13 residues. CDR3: CASSLVAGEKLFF. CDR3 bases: TGTGCCAGCAGCTTGGTGGCAGGAGAAAAACTGTTTTTT.

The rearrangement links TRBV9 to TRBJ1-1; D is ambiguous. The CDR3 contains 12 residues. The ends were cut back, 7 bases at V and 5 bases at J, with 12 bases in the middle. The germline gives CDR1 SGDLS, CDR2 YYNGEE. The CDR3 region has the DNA TGTGCCAGCGGTTCAGTGCGGACTGAAGCTTTCTTT. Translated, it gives CASGSVRTEAFF.

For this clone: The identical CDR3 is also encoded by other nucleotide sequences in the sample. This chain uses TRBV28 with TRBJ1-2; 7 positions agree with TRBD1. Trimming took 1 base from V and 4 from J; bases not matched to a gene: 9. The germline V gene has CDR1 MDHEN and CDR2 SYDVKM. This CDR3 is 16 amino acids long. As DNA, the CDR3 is TGTGCCAGCAGTTTATCTATGGGACAGTCGATCTATGGCTACACCTTC. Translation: CASSLSMGQSIYGYTF.

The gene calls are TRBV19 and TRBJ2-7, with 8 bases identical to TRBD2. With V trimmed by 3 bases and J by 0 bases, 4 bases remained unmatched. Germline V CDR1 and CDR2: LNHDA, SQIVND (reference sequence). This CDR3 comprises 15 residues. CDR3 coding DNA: TGTGCCAGTAGTATGGCTAGCGGGCACTCCTACGAGCAGTACTTC. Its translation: CASSMASGHSYEQYF.

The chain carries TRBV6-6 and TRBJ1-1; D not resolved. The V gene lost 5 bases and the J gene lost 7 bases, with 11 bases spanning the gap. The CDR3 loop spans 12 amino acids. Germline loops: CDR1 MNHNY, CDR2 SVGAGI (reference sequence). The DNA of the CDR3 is TGTGCCAGCAGTCAGGAGATCTATGAAGCTTTCTTT. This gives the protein CASSQEIYEAFF.